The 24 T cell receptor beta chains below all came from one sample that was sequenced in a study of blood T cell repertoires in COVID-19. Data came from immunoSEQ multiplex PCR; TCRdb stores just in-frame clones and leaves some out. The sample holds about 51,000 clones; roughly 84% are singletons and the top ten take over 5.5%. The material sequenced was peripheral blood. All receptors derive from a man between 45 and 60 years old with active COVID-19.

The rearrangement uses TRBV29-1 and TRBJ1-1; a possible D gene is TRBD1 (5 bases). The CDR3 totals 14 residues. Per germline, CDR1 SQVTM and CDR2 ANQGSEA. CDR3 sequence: CRAPVEGRDTEAFF. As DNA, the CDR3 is TGCAGAGCCCCCGTAGAGGGGAGGGACACTGAAGCTTTCTTT.

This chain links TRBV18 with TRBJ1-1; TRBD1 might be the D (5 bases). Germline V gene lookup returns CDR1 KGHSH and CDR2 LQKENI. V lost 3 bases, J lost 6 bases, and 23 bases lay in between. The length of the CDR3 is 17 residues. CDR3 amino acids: CASSPIHDRSRSAEAFF. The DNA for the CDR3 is TGTGCCAGCTCACCCATACACGACAGATCTCGGAGCGCTGAAGCTTTCTTT.

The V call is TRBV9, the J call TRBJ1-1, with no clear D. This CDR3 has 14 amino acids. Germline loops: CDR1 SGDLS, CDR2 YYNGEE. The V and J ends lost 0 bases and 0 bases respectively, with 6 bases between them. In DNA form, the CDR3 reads TGTGCCAGCAGCGTAGGGGGAGTGAACACTGAAGCTTTCTTT. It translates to CASSVGGVNTEAFF. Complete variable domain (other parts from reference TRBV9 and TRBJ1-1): DSGVTQTPKHLITATGQRVTLRCSPRSGDLSVYWYQQSLDQGLQFLIQYYNGEERAKGNILERFSAQQFPDLHSELNLSSLELGDSALYFCASSVGGVNTEAFFGQGTRLTVV.

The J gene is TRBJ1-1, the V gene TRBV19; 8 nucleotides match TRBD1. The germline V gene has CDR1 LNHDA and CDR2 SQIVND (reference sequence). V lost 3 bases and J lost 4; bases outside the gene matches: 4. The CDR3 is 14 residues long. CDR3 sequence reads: CASSIQGAGTEAFF. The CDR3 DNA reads TGTGCCAGTAGTATCCAGGGGGCCGGCACTGAAGCTTTCTTT.

In DNA form, the CDR3 reads TGTGCCAGCAGTTTCCGACAGGGGGGCGGGGAGCTGTTTTTT. Translated: CASSFRQGGGELFF. The gene calls are TRBV27 and TRBJ2-2, with 9 nucleotides matching TRBD1. This CDR3 comprises 14 residues. The J segment lost 7 bases and the V segment lost 3 bases, leaving 3 bases of the junction unmatched. Per germline, CDR1 MNHEY and CDR2 SMNVEV (reference sequence).

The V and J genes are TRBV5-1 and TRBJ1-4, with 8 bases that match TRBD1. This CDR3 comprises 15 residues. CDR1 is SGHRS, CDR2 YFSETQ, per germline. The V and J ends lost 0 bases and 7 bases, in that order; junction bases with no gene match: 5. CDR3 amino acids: CASSLAGTGGEKLFF. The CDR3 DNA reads TGCGCCAGCAGCTTGGCCGGGACAGGTGGTGAAAAACTGTTTTTT.

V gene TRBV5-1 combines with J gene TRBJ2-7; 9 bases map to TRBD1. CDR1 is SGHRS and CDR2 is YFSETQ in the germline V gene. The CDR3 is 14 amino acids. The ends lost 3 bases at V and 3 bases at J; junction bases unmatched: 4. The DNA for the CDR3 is TGCGCCAGCAGCTCGGACAGGGGAATCTACGAGCAGTACTTC. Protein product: CASSSDRGIYEQYF.

CDR3 loop: CASSEYIFGGRPYEQYF. In nucleotides, the CDR3 is TGTGCCAGCAGTGAATATATTTTCGGGGGTAGGCCCTACGAGCAGTACTTC. The chain has TRBV25-1 and TRBJ2-7; possibly TRBD2 for D (6 bases). CDR3 size: 17 residues. Germline lookup yields CDR1 MGHDK and CDR2 SYGVNS. V gave up 0 bases and J gave up 2 bases, with 17 bases separating them.

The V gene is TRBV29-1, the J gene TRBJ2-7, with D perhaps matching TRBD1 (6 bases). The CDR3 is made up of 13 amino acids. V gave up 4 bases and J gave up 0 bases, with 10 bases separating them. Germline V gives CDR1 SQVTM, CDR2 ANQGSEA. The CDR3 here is CSVGHRASYEQYF. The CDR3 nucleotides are TGCAGCGTTGGGCACAGGGCCTCCTACGAGCAGTACTTC.

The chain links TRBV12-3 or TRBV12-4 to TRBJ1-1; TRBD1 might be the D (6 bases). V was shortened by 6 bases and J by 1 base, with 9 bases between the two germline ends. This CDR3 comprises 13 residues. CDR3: CASRVTGNTEAFF. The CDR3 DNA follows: TGTGCCAGCAGAGTGACAGGGAACACTGAAGCTTTCTTT.

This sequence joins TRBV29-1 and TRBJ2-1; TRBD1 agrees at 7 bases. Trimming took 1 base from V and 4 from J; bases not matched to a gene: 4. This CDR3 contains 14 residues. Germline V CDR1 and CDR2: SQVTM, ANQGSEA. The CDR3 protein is CSVEAGQPYNEQFF. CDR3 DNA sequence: TGCAGCGTTGAAGCGGGACAGCCTTACAATGAGCAGTTCTTC.

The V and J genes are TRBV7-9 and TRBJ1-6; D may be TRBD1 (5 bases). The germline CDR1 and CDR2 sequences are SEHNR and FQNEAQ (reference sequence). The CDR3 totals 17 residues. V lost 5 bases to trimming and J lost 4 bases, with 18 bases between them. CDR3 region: CASSPHVGDLYNSPLHF. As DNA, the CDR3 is TGTGCCAGCAGCCCACATGTGGGGGACTTATATAATTCACCCCTCCACTTT.

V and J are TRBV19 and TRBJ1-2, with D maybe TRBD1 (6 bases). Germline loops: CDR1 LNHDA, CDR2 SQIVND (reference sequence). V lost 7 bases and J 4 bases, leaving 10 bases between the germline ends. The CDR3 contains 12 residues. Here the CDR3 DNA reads TGTGCCAGTATGATGGACAGCTATGGCTACACCTTC. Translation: CASMMDSYGYTF.

The CDR3 nucleotides read TGTGCCAGCAGCCTACGGACAGGGGATACTGAAGCTTTCTTT. It translates to CASSLRTGDTEAFF. The chain couples TRBV4-2 to TRBJ1-1; 9 bases map to TRBD1. Trimming at V came to 4 bases and at J to 5 bases, leaving 5 bases not matched to a gene. The germline gives CDR1 LGHNA, CDR2 YNFKEQ. The CDR3 spans 14 residues.

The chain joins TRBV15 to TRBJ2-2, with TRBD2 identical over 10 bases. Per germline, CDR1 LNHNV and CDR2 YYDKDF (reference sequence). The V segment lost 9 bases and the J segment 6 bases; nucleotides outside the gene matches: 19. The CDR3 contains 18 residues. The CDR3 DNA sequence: TGTGCCACTACCGGGGGTAGCGGGAGGCCCGGGGGGTCCGGGGAGCTGTTTTTT. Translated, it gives CATTGGSGRPGGSGELFF.

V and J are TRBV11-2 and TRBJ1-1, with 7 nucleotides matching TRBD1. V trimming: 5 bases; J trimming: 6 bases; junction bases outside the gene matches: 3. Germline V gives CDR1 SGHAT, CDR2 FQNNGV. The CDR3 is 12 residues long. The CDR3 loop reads CASSPRGSEAFF. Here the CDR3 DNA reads TGTGCCAGCAGCCCCAGGGGGTCTGAAGCTTTCTTT.

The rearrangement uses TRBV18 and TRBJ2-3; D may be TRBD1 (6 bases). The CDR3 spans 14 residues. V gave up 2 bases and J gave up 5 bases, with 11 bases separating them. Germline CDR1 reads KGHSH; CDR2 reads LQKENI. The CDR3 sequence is CASSPAGAGDTQYF. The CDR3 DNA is TGTGCCAGCTCACCAGCAGGGGCAGGAGATACGCAGTATTTT.

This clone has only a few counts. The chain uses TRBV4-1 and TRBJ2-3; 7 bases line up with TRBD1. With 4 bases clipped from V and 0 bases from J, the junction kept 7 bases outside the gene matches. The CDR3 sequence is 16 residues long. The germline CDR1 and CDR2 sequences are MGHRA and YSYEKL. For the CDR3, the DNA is TGCGCCAGCAGCCCCTTCGGGACAGATAGCACAGATACGCAGTATTTT. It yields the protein CASSPFGTDSTDTQYF.

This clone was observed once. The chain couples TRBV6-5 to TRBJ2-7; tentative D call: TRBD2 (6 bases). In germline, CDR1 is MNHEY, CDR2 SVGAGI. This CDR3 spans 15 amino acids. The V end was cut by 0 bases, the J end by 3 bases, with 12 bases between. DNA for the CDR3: TGTGCCAGCAGTTACTCGATGGGGGGAAGCTACGAGCAGTACTTC. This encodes CASSYSMGGSYEQYF.

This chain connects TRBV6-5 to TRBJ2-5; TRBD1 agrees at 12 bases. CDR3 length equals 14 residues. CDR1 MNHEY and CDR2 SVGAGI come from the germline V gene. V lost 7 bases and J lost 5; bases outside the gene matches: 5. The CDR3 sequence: CASMRGQGAETQYF. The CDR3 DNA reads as TGTGCCAGCATGAGGGGACAGGGGGCGGAGACCCAGTACTTC.

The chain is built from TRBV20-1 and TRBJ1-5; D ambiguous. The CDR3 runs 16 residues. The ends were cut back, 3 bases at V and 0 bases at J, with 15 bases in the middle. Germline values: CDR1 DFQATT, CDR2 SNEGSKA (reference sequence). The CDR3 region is CSASTAGIHSNQPQHF. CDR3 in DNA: TGCAGTGCTAGTACGGCAGGTATACATAGCAATCAGCCCCAGCATTTT.

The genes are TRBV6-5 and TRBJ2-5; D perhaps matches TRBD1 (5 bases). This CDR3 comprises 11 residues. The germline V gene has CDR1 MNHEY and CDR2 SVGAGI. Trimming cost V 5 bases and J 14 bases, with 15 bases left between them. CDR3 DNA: TGTGCCAGCAGTACAAGACAGAATCAATACTTC. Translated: CASSTRQNQYF.

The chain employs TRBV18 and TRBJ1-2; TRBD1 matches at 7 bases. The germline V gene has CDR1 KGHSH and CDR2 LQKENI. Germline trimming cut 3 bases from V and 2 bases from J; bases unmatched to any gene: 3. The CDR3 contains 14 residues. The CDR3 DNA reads TGTGCCAGCTCACCCGGACAGGCGAACTATGGCTACACCTTC. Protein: CASSPGQANYGYTF. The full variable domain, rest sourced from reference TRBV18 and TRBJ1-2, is NAGVMQNPRHLVRRRGQEARLRCSPMKGHSHVYWYRQLPEEGLKFMVYLQKENIIDESGMPKERFSAEFPKEGPSILRIQQVVRGDSAAYFCASSPGQANYGYTFGSGTRLTVV.

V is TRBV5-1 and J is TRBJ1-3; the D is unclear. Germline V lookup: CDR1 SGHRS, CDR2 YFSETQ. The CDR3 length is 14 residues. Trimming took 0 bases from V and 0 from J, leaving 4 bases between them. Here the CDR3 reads CASSLESSGNTIYF. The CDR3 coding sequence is TGCGCCAGCAGCTTGGAGAGCTCTGGAAACACCATATATTTT.